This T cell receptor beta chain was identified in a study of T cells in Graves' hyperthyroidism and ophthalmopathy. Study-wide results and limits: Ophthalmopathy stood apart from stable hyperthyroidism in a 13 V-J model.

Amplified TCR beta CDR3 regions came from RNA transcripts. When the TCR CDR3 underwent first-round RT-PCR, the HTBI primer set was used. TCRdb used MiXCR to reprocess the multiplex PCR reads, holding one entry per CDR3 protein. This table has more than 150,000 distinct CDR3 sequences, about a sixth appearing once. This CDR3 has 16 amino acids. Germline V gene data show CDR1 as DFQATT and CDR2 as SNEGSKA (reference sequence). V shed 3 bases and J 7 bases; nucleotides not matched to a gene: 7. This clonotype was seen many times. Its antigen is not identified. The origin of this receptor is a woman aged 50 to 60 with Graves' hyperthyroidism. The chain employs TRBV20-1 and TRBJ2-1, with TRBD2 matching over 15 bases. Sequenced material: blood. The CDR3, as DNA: TGCAGTGCTAGCCGGGGACTAGCGGGGGGCAGGAATGAGCAGTTCTTC. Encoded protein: CSASRGLAGGRNEQFF.